Ten or more counts support the clone carrying this TCR beta chain. Its antigen remains unknown. This sample stems from a study of T cells after yellow fever vaccination. Study-wide findings and caveats: A weaker secondary response peaked on day 5, the primary on day 15.

The CDR3 loop spans 15 amino acids. The ends were cut back, 0 bases at V and 5 bases at J, with 11 bases in the middle. Germline V gives CDR1 LGHNA, CDR2 YSLEER. TCRdb passed the 5' RACE reads through MiXCR, listing each CDR3 protein once. The sample contains around 320,000 distinct CDR3 sequences, about 10% of which appear only once. This material consisted of CD4+ T cells sorted from PBMCs, taken 45 days after the yellow fever booster vaccination. The source is a man between 18 and 29 years old who received the YFV17D yellow fever vaccine. This sequence joins TRBV4-3 and TRBJ1-5; possibly TRBD1 for D (6 bases). The CDR3 loop reads CASSQDQGRYQPQHF. The CDR3 coding sequence is TGCGCCAGCAGCCAAGATCAGGGGCGGTATCAGCCCCAGCATTTT.